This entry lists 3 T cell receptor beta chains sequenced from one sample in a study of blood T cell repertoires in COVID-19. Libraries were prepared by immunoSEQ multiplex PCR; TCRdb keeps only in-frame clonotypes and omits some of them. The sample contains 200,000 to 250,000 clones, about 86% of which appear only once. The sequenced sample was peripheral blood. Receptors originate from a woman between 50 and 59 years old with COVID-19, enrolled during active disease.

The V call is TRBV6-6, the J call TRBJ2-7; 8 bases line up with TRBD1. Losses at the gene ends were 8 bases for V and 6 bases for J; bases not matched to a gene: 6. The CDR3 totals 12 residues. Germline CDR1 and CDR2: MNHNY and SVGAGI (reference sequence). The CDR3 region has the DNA TGTGCCAGCGGCGCGGACAGGGTCGAGCAGTACGTC. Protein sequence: CASGADRVEQYV.

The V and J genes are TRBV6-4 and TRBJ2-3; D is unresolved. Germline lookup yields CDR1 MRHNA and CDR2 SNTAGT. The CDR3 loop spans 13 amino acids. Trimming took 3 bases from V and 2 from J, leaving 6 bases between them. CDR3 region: CASSEEITDTQYF. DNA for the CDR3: TGTGCCAGCAGTGAAGAGATCACAGATACGCAGTATTTT.

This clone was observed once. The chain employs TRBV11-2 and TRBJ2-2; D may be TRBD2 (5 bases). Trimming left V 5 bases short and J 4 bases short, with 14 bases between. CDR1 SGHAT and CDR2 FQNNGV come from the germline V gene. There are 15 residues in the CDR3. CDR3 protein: CASSPGMRGTGELFF. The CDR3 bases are TGTGCCAGCAGCCCCGGGATGCGCGGCACCGGGGAGCTGTTTTTT.